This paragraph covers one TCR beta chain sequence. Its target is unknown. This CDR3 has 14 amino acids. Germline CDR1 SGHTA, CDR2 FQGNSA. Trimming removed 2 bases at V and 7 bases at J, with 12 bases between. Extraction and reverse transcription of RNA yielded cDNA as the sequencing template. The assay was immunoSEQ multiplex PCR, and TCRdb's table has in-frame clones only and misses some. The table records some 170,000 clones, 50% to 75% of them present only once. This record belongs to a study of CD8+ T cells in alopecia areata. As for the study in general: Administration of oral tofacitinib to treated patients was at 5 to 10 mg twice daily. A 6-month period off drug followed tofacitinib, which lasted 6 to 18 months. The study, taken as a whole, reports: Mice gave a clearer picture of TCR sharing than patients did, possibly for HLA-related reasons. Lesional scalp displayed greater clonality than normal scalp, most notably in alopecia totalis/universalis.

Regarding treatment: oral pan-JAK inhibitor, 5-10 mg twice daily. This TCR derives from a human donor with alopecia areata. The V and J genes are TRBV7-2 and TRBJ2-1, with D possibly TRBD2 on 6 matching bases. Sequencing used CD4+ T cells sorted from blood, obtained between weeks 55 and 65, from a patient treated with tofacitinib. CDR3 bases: TGTGCCAGCAGCTTACTGGTCGGGGGAAATGAGCAGTTCTTC. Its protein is CASSLLVGGNEQFF.